Listed below are T cell receptor beta chains from one sample, sequenced in a study of cytomegalovirus exposure and HLA in healthy donors. Data came from immunoSEQ multiplex PCR; TCRdb stores just in-frame clones and leaves some out. The sample holds roughly 110,000 clones; around 80% are singletons and the top ten take approximately 2.5%. Sequencing used PBMCs. All receptors derive from a man aged 30-40 years in good health and CMV-seropositive. Both conserved end residues are part of each CDR3. D genes are given only for firm matches. Clone size is not always given. Where it is, it says once, few, many or a class for expanded clones.

clone size,V gene,D gene,J gene,CDR3 protein,CDR3 DNA
.,TRBV5-4,TRBD2,TRBJ2-5,CASSLEQSGGARETQYF,TGTGCCAGCAGCTTGGAACAGAGCGGGGGGGCGAGGGAGACCCAGTACTTC
.,TRBV7-3,TRBD2,TRBJ2-3,CASSTSGGSTDTQYF,TGTGCCAGCAGCACTAGCGGGGGGAGCACAGATACGCAGTATTTT
.,TRBV5-8,TRBD1,TRBJ2-4,CASSLGQGVDIQYF,TGTGCCAGCAGCCTAGGACAGGGGGTCGACATTCAGTACTTC
.,TRBV11-2,.,TRBJ2-3,CASSFGLLASFTDTQYF,TGTGCCAGCAGCTTCGGTTTGCTAGCGTCTTTCACAGATACGCAGTATTTT
.,TRBV30,.,TRBJ2-5,CAWGGLGRRGETQYF,TGTGCCTGGGGGGGGTTGGGACGGCGGGGTGAGACCCAGTACTTC
.,TRBV19,TRBD1,TRBJ1-1,CASSITGTGNTEAFF,TGTGCCAGTAGTATAACGGGGACAGGGAACACTGAAGCTTTCTTT
.,TRBV2,.,TRBJ1-5,CASTTGLSNQPQHF,TGTGCCAGCACTACAGGGTTGAGCAATCAGCCCCAGCATTTT
.,TRBV10-2,.,TRBJ2-2,CASRAGLNTGELFF,TGCGCCAGCAGGGCGGGGTTGAACACCGGGGAGCTGTTTTTT
.,TRBV2,.,TRBJ1-1,CASTLRPEAFF,TGTGCCAGCACCTTGCGGCCTGAAGCTTTCTTT
.,TRBV25-1,.,TRBJ2-1,CASTPRQTRFYNEQFF,TGTGCCAGCACTCCCAGACAGACACGTTTTTACAATGAGCAGTTCTTC
.,TRBV6-5,.,TRBJ1-3,CASSFQGTGNTIYF,TGTGCCAGCAGTTTCCAGGGGACTGGAAACACCATATATTTT
.,TRBV7-9,TRBD1,TRBJ2-1,CASSYRDRGFYEQFF,TGTGCCAGCAGCTACCGGGACAGGGGGTTCTATGAGCAGTTCTTC
.,TRBV7-2,.,TRBJ2-7,CASSPTRTLGETEQYF,TGTGCCAGCAGTCCGACTAGAACCCTTGGGGAGACGGAGCAGTACTTC
.,TRBV19,TRBD1,TRBJ1-1,CASSPHSGQGTPGEAFF,TGTGCCAGTAGTCCACACTCTGGACAGGGGACGCCGGGTGAAGCTTTCTTT
.,TRBV4-1,.,TRBJ1-3,CASSQDLQDRRTIYF,TGCGCCAGCAGCCAAGATCTTCAGGACAGAAGAACCATATATTTT
few,TRBV6-5,.,TRBJ1-1,CASRGLNGVRRAFF,TGTGCCAGCAGGGGGCTGAATGGAGTGCGTCGAGCTTTCTTT
.,TRBV2,.,TRBJ2-7,CAGGEGVYEQYF,TGTGCCGGCGGGGAGGGGGTCTACGAGCAGTACTTC
.,TRBV29-1,TRBD1,TRBJ1-2,CSVVGQVNYGYTF,TGCAGCGTTGTGGGACAGGTTAACTATGGCTACACCTTC
.,TRBV7-9,TRBD1,TRBJ2-7,CASSLTGVSYEQYF,TGTGCCAGCAGCTTGACAGGGGTATCCTACGAGCAGTACTTT
few,TRBV6-6,.,TRBJ2-3,CAARGVLYTDTQYF,TGTGCCGCCAGGGGTGTACTTTACACAGATACGCAGTATTTT
few,TRBV10-1,TRBD1,TRBJ1-2,CASSSSDRDENGYTF,TGCGCCAGCAGTAGCTCGGACAGGGATGAAAATGGCTACACCTTC
.,TRBV1,.,TRBJ2-3,CTSSQGHSDADTQYF,TGCACCAGCAGCCAAGGTCATAGCGACGCAGATACGCAGTATTTT
few,TRBV29-1,.,TRBJ1-1,CSVDGGTEAFF,TGCAGCGTTGACGGAGGGACTGAAGCTTTCTTT
.,TRBV11-2,.,TRBJ2-3,CASSAPFTFFFATDTQYF,TGTGCCAGCAGCGCACCCTTCACATTTTTCTTTGCCACAGATACGCAGTATTTT
.,TRBV11-3,TRBD1,TRBJ1-2,CASSVTTGESHGYTF,TGTGCCAGCAGCGTTACAACAGGGGAATCGCACGGCTACACCTTC
.,TRBV4-1,.,TRBJ1-1,CASSEGGGAWGTEAFF,TGCGCCAGCAGCGAAGGAGGCGGGGCGTGGGGCACTGAAGCTTTCTTT
.,TRBV7-2,.,TRBJ2-7,CASSLIDEQYF,TGTGCCAGCAGCTTAATCGACGAGCAGTACTTC
.,TRBV5-1,.,TRBJ2-7,CASSFEGTGYEQYF,TGCGCCAGCAGCTTCGAGGGAACCGGCTACGAGCAGTACTTC
.,TRBV2,TRBD2,TRBJ2-3,CASKGSVAGTTDTQYF,TGTGCCAGCAAGGGATCTGTAGCGGGGACCACAGATACGCAGTATTTT
few,TRBV5-6,.,TRBJ2-7,CASSLLSRRESYEQYF,TGTGCCAGCAGCTTACTATCTCGCCGGGAGTCCTACGAGCAGTACTTC
.,TRBV11-2,TRBD2,TRBJ2-2,CASSLDLRTRGGELFF,TGTGCCAGCAGCTTAGATTTGAGGACTAGAGGCGGGGAGCTGTTTTTT
once,TRBV10-3,.,TRBJ2-1,CAISGNSPVYNEQFF,TGTGCCATCAGTGGAAACTCCCCTGTATACAATGAGCAGTTCTTC
.,TRBV6-1,TRBD1,TRBJ1-5,CASSDSGGSQPQHF,TGTGCCAGCAGTGATTCAGGGGGCAGTCAGCCCCAGCATTTT
.,TRBV11-2,.,TRBJ2-3,CASSYLTRTDTQYF,TGTGCCAGCAGCTACCTTACCCGGACAGATACGCAGTATTTT
.,TRBV12-2,.,TRBJ2-2,CASRQFHDRAGELFF,TGTGCAAGTCGCCAATTTCACGACAGGGCCGGGGAGCTGTTTTTT
.,TRBV4-1,.,TRBJ2-1,CASSWERPSYNEQFF,TGCGCCAGCAGCTGGGAGCGGCCCTCATACAATGAGCAGTTCTTC
.,TRBV11-3,.,TRBJ2-1,CASSLGGVSYNEQFF,TGTGCCAGCAGCTTAGGGGGAGTCTCCTACAATGAGCAGTTCTTC
.,TRBV7-9,TRBD1,TRBJ1-2,CASSADRGLAEGYTF,TGTGCCAGCAGCGCAGACAGGGGCCTAGCGGAGGGCTACACCTTC
.,TRBV25-1,.,TRBJ2-5,CASSVGGRETQYF,TGTGCCAGCAGTGTAGGAGGTAGAGAGACCCAGTACTTC
.,TRBV7-9,.,TRBJ1-6,CASSLALGASSYNSPLHF,TGTGCCAGCAGCTTAGCGCTGGGGGCGAGCTCCTATAATTCACCCCTCCACTTT
.,TRBV5-1,.,TRBJ2-7,CASSLSTGSYEQYF,TGCGCCAGCAGCTTGAGTACAGGGTCCTACGAGCAGTACTTC
.,TRBV10-1,TRBD2,TRBJ2-3,CASSESERGNTDTQYF,TGCGCCAGCAGTGAGTCTGAGCGGGGGAACACAGATACGCAGTATTTT
.,TRBV4-2,.,TRBJ1-1,CASSQEVYQDTEAFF,TGTGCCAGCAGCCAAGAGGTTTATCAGGACACTGAAGCTTTCTTT
.,TRBV30,.,TRBJ1-1,CAWSVLGGAFF,TGTGCCTGGAGTGTACTGGGAGGGGCTTTCTTT
.,TRBV15,.,TRBJ1-2,CATSRDRSNYGYTF,TGTGCCACCAGCAGAGACAGAAGTAACTATGGCTACACCTTC
.,TRBV7-9,.,TRBJ1-5,CASSLSGAQPQHF,TGTGCCAGCAGCCTGTCGGGAGCTCAGCCCCAGCATTTT
.,TRBV6-5,.,TRBJ1-3,CATIGNGNTIYF,TGTGCCACCATCGGTAATGGAAACACCATATATTTT
.,TRBV6-1,.,TRBJ1-6,CASKLRQGIDSPLHF,TGTGCCAGCAAATTGAGGCAGGGTATCGATTCGCCCCTCCACTTT
.,TRBV15,.,TRBJ2-7,CATSRDLSYEQYF,TGTGCCACCAGCAGAGATCTCAGTTACGAGCAGTACTTC
once,TRBV2,.,TRBJ1-3,CASPGSTESSGNTIYF,TGTGCCAGCCCGGGGTCGACGGAGAGCTCTGGAAACACCATATATTTT
.,TRBV6-1,TRBD1,TRBJ1-4,CASSEGQVSEKLFF,TGTGCCAGCAGTGAGGGACAGGTATCTGAAAAACTGTTTTTT
.,TRBV5-4,TRBD2,TRBJ2-3,CASSFLLSAGGRTDTQYF,TGTGCCAGCAGCTTTTTATTGTCGGCGGGGGGCCGCACAGATACGCAGTATTTT
.,TRBV6-1,.,TRBJ1-1,CASSGAVGGDTEAFF,TGTGCCAGCAGTGGAGCCGTTGGGGGGGACACTGAAGCTTTCTTT